The 22 T cell receptor delta chains below were found in one sample sequenced in a study of delta chains in infants with herpesvirus infections. TCR cDNA was made from PBMC RNA with gamma- and delta-chain-specific primers. TCRdb called clones anew from the RT-PCR reads with CATT. The data contain about 840 delta-chain clones, about 35% of them singletons. The source was peripheral blood, collected at time point 2 of longitudinal follow-up. All receptors derive from a human donor who was a Ugandan infant, either HIV-exposed or HIV-unexposed (not recorded which).

Notes on this clone: One base away lies a much larger clone, so this may be a sequencing read error. The chain uses TRDV2 and TRDJ1; D gene unclear. Germline V gene data show CDR1 as GEAIGNYY and CDR2 as EKD. The length of the CDR3 is 16 residues. V lost 7 bases, J lost 0 bases, and 20 bases lay in between. CDR3 in amino acids: CACDEVRKADTDKLIF. CDR3 nucleotides: TGTGCCTGCGACGAGGTACGGAAGGCTGACACCGATAAACTCATCTTT.

The chain couples TRDV2 to TRDJ1, with 7 bases matching TRDD3. The CDR3 runs 13 residues. CDR1 is GEAIGNYY and CDR2 is EKD in the germline V gene. The J segment lost 4 bases and the V segment lost 1 base, leaving 2 bases of the junction unmatched. The CDR3 sequence is CACDTGGRDKLIF. CDR3 sequence (DNA): TGTGCCTGTGACACTGGGGGACGCGATAAACTCATCTTT.

This clone was counted a few times. The chain is built from TRDV2 and TRDJ3, with 11 bases that match TRDD3. In germline, CDR1 is GEAIGNYY, CDR2 EKD. This CDR3 spans 22 amino acids. V lost 0 bases, J lost 0 bases, and 12 bases stayed unmatched. CDR3 sequence: CACDTGLGGYGLSSWDTRQMFF. The CDR3 bases are TGTGCCTGTGACACCGGGCTTGGGGGATACGGTCTAAGCTCCTGGGACACCCGACAGATGTTTTTC.

This clone was seen only a few times. It may be a read error: a sequence one base away is much more abundant. Other nucleotide sequences in the sample specify the same CDR3. The chain carries TRDV1 and TRDJ1; 10 positions agree with TRDD3. CDR1 is TSWWSYY, CDR2 QGS, per germline. The V gene end was trimmed by 1 base and the J gene end by 6 bases; junction bases not matched to a gene: 11. The CDR3 length is 17 residues. CDR3 DNA: TGTGCTCTTGGGGAACATGGGCCCGAGTGGGGGATACATAAACTCATCTTT. Protein sequence: CALGEHGPEWGIHKLIF.

Details on this clone: This sequence is one base from a far larger clone and is likely a read error. The V call is TRDV2, the J call TRDJ1; tentative D call: TRDD3 (5 bases). The CDR3 spans 16 residues. Germline CDR1 GEAIGNYY, CDR2 EKD. Trimming cost V 0 bases and J 4 bases, with 17 bases left between them. CDR3 in amino acids: CACDTVSDKRIDKLIF. The CDR3 DNA reads as TGTGCCTGTGACACCGTCTCGGATAAGCGCATCGATAAACTCATCTTT.

By sample fraction, this clone is large. V is TRDV1 and J is TRDJ1; D may correspond to TRDD1 or TRDD2 (6 bases each). CDR3 size: 16 residues. Trimming pared 4 bases from V and 8 bases from J, leaving 23 bases between. Germline V gene sequence: CDR1 TSWWSYY, CDR2 QGS. The CDR3 DNA reads TGTGCTCTTGGGGCCCACGTCCTACCCCGGGAAATAAAACTCATCTTT. Protein product: CALGAHVLPREIKLIF.

By sample share, this clone is large. This chain uses TRAV36/DV7 with TRDJ1; 10 nucleotides align to TRDD3. The CDR3 runs to 16 residues. Trimming at V came to 2 bases and at J to 1 base, leaving 8 bases not matched to a gene. The germline V gene encodes CDR1 VTNFRS and CDR2 LTSSGIE (reference sequence). The DNA of the CDR3 is TGTGCTGTGGATTCGGAGTGGGGGATACTCACCGATAAACTCATCTTT. This sequence encodes CAVDSEWGILTDKLIF.

This clone is termed large. At the DNA level, this CDR3 is encoded by other sequences in the same sample as well. The J gene is TRDJ1, the V gene TRDV1; TRDD3 matches 10 bases. The germline gives CDR1 TSWWSYY, CDR2 QGS. The ends lost 0 bases at V and 0 bases at J; junction bases unmatched: 13. The CDR3 loop spans 20 amino acids. CDR3 DNA sequence: TGTGCTCTTGGGGAACTATTCACTGTACTGGGGGATCTGTACACCGATAAACTCATCTTT. As protein: CALGELFTVLGDLYTDKLIF.

The rearrangement joins TRDV2 to TRDJ3; 9 bases are a match to TRDD3. With 2 bases clipped from V and 0 bases from J, the junction kept 7 bases outside the gene matches. Germline lookup yields CDR1 GEAIGNYY and CDR2 EKD. This CDR3 is built from 19 residues. The CDR3 DNA sequence: TGTGCCTGTGACATACTGGGGGAGCCGAGCTCCTGGGACACCCGACAGATGTTTTTC. Translated, it gives CACDILGEPSSWDTRQMFF.

Relative to its sample, this clone is large (0.1 to 1%). The rearrangement links TRDV1 to TRDJ1; TRDD3 aligns across 8 bases. The length of the CDR3 is 21 residues. Trimming removed 4 bases from V and 0 bases from J; junction bases left unmatched: 22. Germline V gives CDR1 TSWWSYY, CDR2 QGS. CDR3 nucleotides: TGTGCTCTTGGGGTACTCCCTTTACGTTACTTGGGGGATTGGTACACCGATAAACTCATCTTT. It codes for CALGVLPLRYLGDWYTDKLIF.

This chain joins TRAV29/DV5 and TRDJ1; no firm D call. The CDR3 extends over 17 amino acids. The ends were cut back, 2 bases at V and 0 bases at J, with 20 bases in the middle. Per the germline V gene, CDR1 is NSMFDY and CDR2 is ISSIKDK. CDR3 DNA: TGTGCAGCAAGGGACCCGAATTCTTTCCGGGACACCGATAAACTCATCTTT. This translates into CAARDPNSFRDTDKLIF.

In this sample, this clone is large. The identical CDR3 is also encoded by other nucleotide sequences in the sample. The chain has TRDV1 and TRDJ1, with 11 bases matching TRDD3. The CDR3 consists of 20 residues. Per germline, CDR1 TSWWSYY and CDR2 QGS. V dropped 0 bases and J dropped 8; count of bases not matched to a gene: 20. The CDR3 DNA follows: TGTGCTCTTGGGGAACTAAGCCTCAGGGCAGTGCCGGCTGGGGGATACAAACTCATCTTT. Its protein product is CALGELSLRAVPAGGYKLIF.

This clone ranks as large. The gene calls are TRDV1 and TRDJ1; 10 positions match TRDD3. Germline-derived CDR1 and CDR2 are TSWWSYY and QGS. This CDR3 region has 26 residues. Trimming at V came to 3 bases and at J to 0 bases, leaving 34 bases not matched to a gene. The CDR3 loop reads CALGEINPFFPSAKGDTHGDTDKLIF. The CDR3 region has the DNA TGTGCTCTTGGGGAGATAAACCCTTTCTTCCCCTCCGCCAAGGGGGATACGCACGGCGACACCGATAAACTCATCTTT.

A note on this clone: A much larger clone is a single base away; this may be a read error. The chain recombines TRDV2 with TRDJ1; 10 positions match TRDD3. J lost 1 base, V lost 3 bases, and 4 bases had no gene match. The germline V gene encodes CDR1 GEAIGNYY and CDR2 EKD. The CDR3 has 15 amino acids. CDR3 amino acids: CACDPLGDATDKLIF. In DNA form, the CDR3 reads TGTGCCTGTGACCCACTGGGGGATGCCACCGATAAACTCATCTTT.

A word on this clone: This may be a read error: a much more frequent sequence differs by one nucleotide. The chain has TRDV1 and TRDJ1; D is undetermined. This CDR3 is 18 amino acids long. V lost 1 base and J 0 bases, leaving 18 bases between the germline ends. Germline CDR1 TSWWSYY, CDR2 QGS. CDR3 loop: CALGEQDFPVHHTDKLIF. As DNA, the CDR3 is TGTGCTCTTGGGGAACAAGATTTCCCCGTACACCACACCGATAAACTCATCTTT.

This clone is labeled large. This sequence joins TRDV2 and TRDJ1; the match to TRDD3 covers 9 bases. The V gene's germline CDR1 is GEAIGNYY and CDR2 EKD. V shed 4 bases and J 0 bases; nucleotides not matched to a gene: 8. There are 16 residues in the CDR3. The CDR3 region is CACEGLWGINTDKLIF. Written as DNA, the CDR3 is TGTGCCTGTGAGGGGTTGTGGGGGATAAACACCGATAAACTCATCTTT.

Details on this clone: A far more abundant clone sits one base away, making this likely a read error. The chain has TRDV1 and TRDJ1, with 8 bases that match TRDD3. Germline V lookup: CDR1 TSWWSYY, CDR2 QGS. V lost 4 bases and J lost 7; bases outside the gene matches: 17. There are 17 residues in the CDR3. The chain's CDR3 is CALGAFTVTGGISKLIF. The CDR3 coding sequence is TGTGCTCTTGGGGCCTTCACTGTCACTGGGGGGATCTCTAAACTCATCTTT.

This clone is labeled large. The gene calls are TRDV2 and TRDJ1, with 10 bases aligning to TRDD3. The junction had 9 bases not matched to a gene; V was cut back by 3 bases and J by 3 bases. The length of the CDR3 is 16 residues. In germline, CDR1 is GEAIGNYY, CDR2 EKD. CDR3 nucleotides: TGTGCCTGTGACGCGATGGGGGATACCGAGTCCGATAAACTCATCTTT. Translated: CACDAMGDTESDKLIF.

This clone was recorded only once. A far bigger clonotype differs at one base, so this is likely a read error. This chain links TRDV1 with TRDJ1; D is ambiguous. The CDR3 runs 16 residues. Germline CDR1 and CDR2: TSWWSYY and QGS. Trimming stripped 5 bases from V and 2 bases from J, with 18 bases between. The CDR3 DNA is TGTGCTCTTGGGATCATATGGCCCCTGAGAACCGATAAACTCATCTTT. As protein: CALGIIWPLRTDKLIF.

This clone turned up a few times. The chain joins TRDV2 to TRDJ1; 9 bases agree with TRDD3. V was pared by 3 bases and J by 0 bases, with 13 bases of the junction left unmatched. Looked up from germline, CDR1 is GEAIGNYY and CDR2 is EKD. The CDR3 spans 18 residues. CDR3 sequence (DNA): TGTGCCTGTGACTTCGTGGGGGATATGAGGGTGGACACCGATAAACTCATCTTT. Its translation: CACDFVGDMRVDTDKLIF.

By sample share, this clone is large (0.1 to 1%). The same CDR3 can be traced to other DNA sequences in this sample. The V and J genes are TRDV2 and TRDJ2; the D gene is possibly TRDD3 (6 bases). Trimming removed 0 bases from V and 4 bases from J, with 14 bases in between. The CDR3 sequence is 16 residues long. CDR1 and CDR2 from the germline V gene are GEAIGNYY and EKD. CDR3 in amino acids: CACDTLLGIPTAQLFF. DNA for the CDR3: TGTGCCTGTGACACCCTTCTGGGGATCCCGACAGCACAACTCTTCTTT.

With regard to this clone: With a far larger clone one base away, a read error is the likely cause. The same CDR3 is also encoded by other DNA sequences in this sample. The rearrangement uses TRDV1 and TRDJ1; weak D call: TRDD2 (5 bases). The CDR3 has 17 residues. V was trimmed by 2 bases and J by 7 bases, leaving 23 bases between them. Germline assignment: CDR1 TSWWSYY and CDR2 QGS. The CDR3 reads CALGESYVGFPLVKLIF. The CDR3 DNA is TGTGCTCTTGGGGAAAGCTACGTCGGCTTCCCCCTTGTTAAACTCATCTTT.